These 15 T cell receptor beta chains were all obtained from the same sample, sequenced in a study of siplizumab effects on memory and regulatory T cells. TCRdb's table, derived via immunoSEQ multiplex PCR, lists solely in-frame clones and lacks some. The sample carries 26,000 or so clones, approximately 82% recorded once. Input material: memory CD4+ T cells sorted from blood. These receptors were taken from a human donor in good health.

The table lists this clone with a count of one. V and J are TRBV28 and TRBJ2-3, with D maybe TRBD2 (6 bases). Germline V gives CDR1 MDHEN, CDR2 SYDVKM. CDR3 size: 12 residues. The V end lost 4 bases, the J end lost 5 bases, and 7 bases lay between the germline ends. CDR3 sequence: CASSSGLDTQYF. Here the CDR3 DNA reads TGTGCCAGCAGTTCGGGACTAGATACGCAGTATTTT.

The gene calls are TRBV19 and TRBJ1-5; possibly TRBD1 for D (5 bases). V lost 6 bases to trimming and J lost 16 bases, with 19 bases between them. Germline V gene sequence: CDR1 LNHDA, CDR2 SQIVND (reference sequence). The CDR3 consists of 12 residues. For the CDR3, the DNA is TGTGCCAGTAGGGAAGCGGGACCCTCCTTCCATTTT. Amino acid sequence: CASREAGPSFHF. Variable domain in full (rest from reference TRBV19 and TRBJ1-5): DGGITQSPKYLFRKEGQNVTLSCEQNLNHDAMYWYRQDPGQGLRLIYYSQIVNDFQKGDIAEGYSVSREKKESFPLTVTSAQKNPTAFYLCASREAGPSFHFGDGTRLSIL.

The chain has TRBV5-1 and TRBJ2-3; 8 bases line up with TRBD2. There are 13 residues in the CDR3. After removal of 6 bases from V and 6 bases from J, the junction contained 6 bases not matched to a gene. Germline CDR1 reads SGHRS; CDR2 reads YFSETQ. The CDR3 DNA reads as TGCGCCAGCACGAGCGGGAGTGGGGATACGCAGTATTTT. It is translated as CASTSGSGDTQYF.

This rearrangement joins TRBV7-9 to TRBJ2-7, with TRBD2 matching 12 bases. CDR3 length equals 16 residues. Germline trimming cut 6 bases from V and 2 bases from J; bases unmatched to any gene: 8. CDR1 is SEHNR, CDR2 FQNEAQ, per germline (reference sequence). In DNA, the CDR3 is TGTGCCAGCAGTCCTAGCCGGACTAGCGGGACCTACGAGCAGTACTTC. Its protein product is CASSPSRTSGTYEQYF.

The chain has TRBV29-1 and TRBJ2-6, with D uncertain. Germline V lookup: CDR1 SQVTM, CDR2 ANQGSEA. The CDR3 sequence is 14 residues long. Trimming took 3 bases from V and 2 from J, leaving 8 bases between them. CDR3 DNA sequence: TGCAGCGTTGAGGATGGTGCTGGGGCCAACGTCCTGACTTTC. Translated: CSVEDGAGANVLTF.

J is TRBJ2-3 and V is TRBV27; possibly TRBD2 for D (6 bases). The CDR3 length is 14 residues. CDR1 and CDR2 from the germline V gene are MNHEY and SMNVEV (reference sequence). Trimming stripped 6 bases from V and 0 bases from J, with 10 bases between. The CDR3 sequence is CASRWDFSTDTQYF. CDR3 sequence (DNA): TGTGCCAGCAGATGGGACTTTAGCACAGATACGCAGTATTTT.

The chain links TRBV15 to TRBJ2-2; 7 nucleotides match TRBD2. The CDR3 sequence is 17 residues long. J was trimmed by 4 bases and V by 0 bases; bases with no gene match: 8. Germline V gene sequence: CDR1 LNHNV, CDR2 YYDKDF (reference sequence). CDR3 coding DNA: TGTGCCACCAGCAGAGATTGGTCGCGGGAGAGCACCGGGGAGCTGTTTTTT. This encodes CATSRDWSRESTGELFF.

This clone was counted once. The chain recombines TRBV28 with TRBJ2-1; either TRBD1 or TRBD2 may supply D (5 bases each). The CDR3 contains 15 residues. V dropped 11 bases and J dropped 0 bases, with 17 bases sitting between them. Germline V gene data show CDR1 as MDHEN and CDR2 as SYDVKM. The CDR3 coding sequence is TGTGCCGGCATGATTGCAGGGAGCTCCTACAATGAGCAGTTCTTC. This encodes CAGMIAGSSYNEQFF.

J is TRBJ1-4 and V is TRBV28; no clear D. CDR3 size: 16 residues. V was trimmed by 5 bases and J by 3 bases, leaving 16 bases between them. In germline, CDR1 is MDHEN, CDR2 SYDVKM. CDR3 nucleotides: TGTGCCAGCAGTCCAGTGGGCACGGTGGCTAATGAAAAACTGTTTTTT. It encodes CASSPVGTVANEKLFF.

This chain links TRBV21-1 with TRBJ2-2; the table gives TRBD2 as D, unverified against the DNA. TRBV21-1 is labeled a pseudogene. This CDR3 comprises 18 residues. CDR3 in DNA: TGTGCCAGCAGCAAACCGACTAGCGGGAGGTCGAACACCGGGGAGCTGTTTTTT. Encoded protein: CASSKPTSGRSNTGELFF.

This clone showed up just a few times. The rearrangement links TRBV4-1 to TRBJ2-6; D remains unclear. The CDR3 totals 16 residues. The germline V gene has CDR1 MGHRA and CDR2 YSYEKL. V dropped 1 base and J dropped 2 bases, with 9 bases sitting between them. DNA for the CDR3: TGCGCCAGCAGCCAAGTTTCGGTCGCTGGGGCCAACGTCCTGACTTTC. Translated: CASSQVSVAGANVLTF.

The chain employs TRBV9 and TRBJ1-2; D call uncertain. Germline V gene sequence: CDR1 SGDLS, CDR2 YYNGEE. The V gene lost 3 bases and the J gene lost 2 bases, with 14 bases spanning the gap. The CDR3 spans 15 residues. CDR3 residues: CASSAAPYGNYGYTF. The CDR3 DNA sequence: TGTGCCAGCAGCGCCGCGCCATACGGGAACTATGGCTACACCTTC.

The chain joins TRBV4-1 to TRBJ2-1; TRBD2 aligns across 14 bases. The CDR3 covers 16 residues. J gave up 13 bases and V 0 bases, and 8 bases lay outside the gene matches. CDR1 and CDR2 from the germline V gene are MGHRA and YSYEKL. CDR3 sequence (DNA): TGCGCCAGCAGCCAAGATAACGGACTAGCGGGAGGACGACAGTTCTTC. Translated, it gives CASSQDNGLAGGRQFF.

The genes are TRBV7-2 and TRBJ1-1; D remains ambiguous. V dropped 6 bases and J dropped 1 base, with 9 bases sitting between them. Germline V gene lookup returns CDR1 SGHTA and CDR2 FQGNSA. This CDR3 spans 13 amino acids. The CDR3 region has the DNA TGTGCCAGCAGAGGGAGCGGGAACACTGAAGCTTTCTTT. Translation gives CASRGSGNTEAFF.

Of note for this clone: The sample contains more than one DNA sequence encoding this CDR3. The CDR3 is CASSVDFSYNEQFF. The CDR3 nucleotides are TGCGCCAGCAGCGTGGATTTCTCCTACAATGAGCAGTTCTTC. V and J are TRBV5-1 and TRBJ2-1, with D hard to call. The CDR3 totals 14 residues. Germline values: CDR1 SGHRS, CDR2 YFSETQ. Trimming removed 4 bases from V and 0 bases from J, with 8 bases in between.